Given below is one T cell receptor (beta chain) in context. Source study methods: Amplified reference gene primers provided the basis for estimating nucleated cell counts. Here immunoSEQ multiplex PCR was the method, and the copy in TCRdb shows in-frame clones only, minus some. V and J calls plus clone size are reproduced from that table; the DNA served to infer D and trimming. The profile shows about 74,000 clones, 60% to 80% of them singletons. The data originate from a study of blood T cell repertoires in COVID-19. As for the study in general: Samples came from the United States, Italy and Spain, spanning acute and convalescent COVID-19. Sample material is recorded as cDNA or gDNA derived from T cells, B-cell-depleted T cells, or PBMCs.

This CDR3 is built from 14 residues. V shed 5 bases and J shed 2 bases, with 11 bases lying between them. CDR1 is MGHDK, CDR2 SYGVNS, per germline. The origin of this receptor is a man aged 65 to 85 with active or convalescent COVID-19. The specimen sequenced was peripheral blood. J is TRBJ2-3 and V is TRBV25-1; D is perhaps TRBD2 (7 bases). The CDR3 coding sequence is TGTGCCAGCAGTAAGGGGGGGCCCACAGATACGCAGTATTTT. Residues: CASSKGGPTDTQYF.